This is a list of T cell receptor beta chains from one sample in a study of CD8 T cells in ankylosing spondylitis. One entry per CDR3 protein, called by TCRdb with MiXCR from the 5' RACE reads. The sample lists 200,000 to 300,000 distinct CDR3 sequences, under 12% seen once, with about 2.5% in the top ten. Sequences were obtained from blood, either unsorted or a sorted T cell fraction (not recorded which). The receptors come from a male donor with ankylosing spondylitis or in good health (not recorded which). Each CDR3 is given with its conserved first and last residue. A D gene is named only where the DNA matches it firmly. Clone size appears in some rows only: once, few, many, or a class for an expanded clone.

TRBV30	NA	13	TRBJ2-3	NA	CACAREMADTQYF	TGTGCCTGCGCTCGGGAGATGGCAGATACGCAGTATTTT
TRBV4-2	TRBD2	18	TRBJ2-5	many	CASSLKGTAGGPEGTQYF	TGTGCCAGCAGCCTCAAGGGTACGGCGGGGGGACCCGAGGGGACCCAGTACTTC
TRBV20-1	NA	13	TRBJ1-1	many	CSPLGTYYTEAFF	TGCAGTCCCCTCGGGACATATTACACTGAAGCTTTCTTT
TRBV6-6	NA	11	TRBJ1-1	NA	CASSEGREAFF	TGTGCCAGCAGCGAGGGGCGAGAGGCTTTCTTT
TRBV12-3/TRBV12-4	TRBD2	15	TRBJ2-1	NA	CASSAGGLRYNEQFF	TGTGCCAGCAGTGCGGGGGGGCTCCGTTACAATGAGCAGTTCTTC
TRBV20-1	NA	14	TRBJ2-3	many	CSARDGTSTDTQYF	TGCAGTGCTAGGGACGGGACTAGCACAGATACGCAGTATTTT
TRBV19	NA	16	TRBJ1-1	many	CASSISRAAFNTEAFF	TGTGCCAGTAGTATATCCAGGGCAGCTTTCAACACTGAAGCTTTCTTT
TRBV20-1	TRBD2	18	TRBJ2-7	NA	CSASQLAGGLYPSYEQYF	TGCAGTGCTTCCCAACTAGCGGGGGGACTCTATCCCTCCTACGAGCAGTACTTC
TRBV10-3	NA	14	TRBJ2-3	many	CAISEKGTTDTQYF	TGTGCCATCAGTGAGAAAGGGACCACAGATACGCAGTATTTT
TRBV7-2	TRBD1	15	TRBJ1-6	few	CASSRDRGKISPLHF	TGTGCCAGCAGCAGGGACAGGGGGAAGATTTCACCCCTCCACTTT
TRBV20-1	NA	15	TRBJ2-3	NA	CSASPGTARADTQYF	TGCAGTGCTAGCCCCGGGACGGCCAGGGCAGATACGCAGTATTTT
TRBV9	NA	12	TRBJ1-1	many	CASSLFLDKAFF	TGTGCCAGCAGTTTGTTTCTGGACAAAGCTTTCTTT
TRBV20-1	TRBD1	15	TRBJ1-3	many	CSAASGTGAGNTIYF	TGCAGTGCTGCCTCCGGGACAGGGGCTGGAAACACCATATATTTT
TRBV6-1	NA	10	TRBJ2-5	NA	CASLLETQYF	TGTGCCAGCCTGCTAGAGACCCAGTACTTC
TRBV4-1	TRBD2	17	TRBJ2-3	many	CASSQDREGEGTDTQYF	TGCGCCAGCAGCCAAGATCGGGAGGGGGAAGGAACAGATACGCAGTATTTT
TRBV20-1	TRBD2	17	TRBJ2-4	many	CSARDQTSGGAGDIQYF	TGCAGTGCTAGAGACCAGACTAGCGGGGGGGCGGGGGACATTCAGTACTTC
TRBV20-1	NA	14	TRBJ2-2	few	CSARGTDGTGELFF	TGCAGTGCTAGGGGGACGGATGGGACCGGGGAGCTGTTTTTT
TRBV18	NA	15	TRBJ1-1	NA	CASSPPVSVNTEAFF	TGTGCCAGCTCACCACCGGTATCTGTGAACACTGAAGCTTTCTTT
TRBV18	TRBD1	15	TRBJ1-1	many	CASSLKDRRSTEAFF	TGTGCCAGCTCACTAAAGGACAGGAGGAGCACTGAAGCTTTCTTT
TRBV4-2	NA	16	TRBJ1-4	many	CASSQGRIATNEKLFF	TGTGCCAGCAGCCAAGGCCGGATTGCAACTAATGAAAAACTGTTTTTT